The rows below give T cell receptor beta chains drawn from one sample of a study of blood T cell repertoires in COVID-19. Generated by immunoSEQ multiplex PCR, the TCRdb table keeps only in-frame clones and is missing some. The data contain some 120,000 clones, 65% to 85% of them singletons. The sequenced sample consisted of peripheral blood. The receptors derive from an elderly man with active or convalescent COVID-19. Each CDR3 is given with its conserved first and last residue. D genes are given only for firm matches. The listing skips clone size in some rows; elsewhere it reads once, few, many or a size class.

size,V,J,D,length,DNA,CDR3
NA,TRBV7-3,TRBJ2-3,TRBD2,20,TGTGCCAGCAGCTTAAAGGGGCTAGCGGGGGGACTGCCCAGCACAGATACGCAGTATTTT,CASSLKGLAGGLPSTDTQYF
NA,TRBV10-3,TRBJ1-5,TRBD1,16,TGTGCCATCAGGAGGGGACAGGGGGCTACCGGGGAGCCCCAGCATTTT,CAIRRGQGATGEPQHF
NA,TRBV10-3,TRBJ1-5,TRBD1,16,TGTGCCATCAGTGGTTCCACAGGGACAGGCAATCAGCCCCAGCATTTT,CAISGSTGTGNQPQHF
NA,TRBV18,TRBJ1-5,TRBD1,14,TGTGCCAGCTCACGAGACAGGGGAGGACAGCCCCAGCATTTT,CASSRDRGGQPQHF
NA,TRBV27,TRBJ1-2,TRBD1,12,TGTGCCAGCAGGACAGGGCTCTCTGGCTACACCTTC,CASRTGLSGYTF
NA,TRBV4-2,TRBJ1-3,NA,16,TGTGCCAGCAGCCAAGAGCTCAGGAACCCTGGAAACACCATATATTTT,CASSQELRNPGNTIYF
NA,TRBV5-1,TRBJ1-5,TRBD1,13,TGCGCCAGCAGGCGGGACAGGGGTCAGCCCCAGCATTTT,CASRRDRGQPQHF
NA,TRBV30,TRBJ1-4,NA,12,TGTGCCTGGACGGAACAGAATGAAAAACTGTTTTTT,CAWTEQNEKLFF
NA,TRBV29-1,TRBJ1-5,NA,13,TGCAGCGTTGAAGAAACCAGGGGACAGCCCCAGCATTTT,CSVEETRGQPQHF
NA,TRBV27,TRBJ2-7,TRBD2,14,TGTGCCAGCAGTTTATTCGGGGGGGCGTACGAGCAGTACTTC,CASSLFGGAYEQYF
NA,TRBV3-1/TRBV3-2,TRBJ1-2,NA,12,TGTGCCAGCAGCCAGCGGGAGGGTGGCTACACCTTC,CASSQREGGYTF
NA,TRBV10-3,TRBJ2-3,NA,13,TGTGCCATCAGCAGACAGGACACAGATACGCAGTATTTT,CAISRQDTDTQYF
NA,TRBV18,TRBJ1-1,TRBD1,13,TGTGCCAGCTCACCGCTGACAGGGACTGAAGCTTTCTTT,CASSPLTGTEAFF
NA,TRBV2,TRBJ1-2,NA,14,TGTGCCAGCAGCGGGACTGGTCCCAGCTATGGCTACACCTTC,CASSGTGPSYGYTF
few,TRBV28,TRBJ1-2,NA,12,TGTGCCAGCAGGTCAGGGGACTATGGCTACACCTTC,CASRSGDYGYTF
once,TRBV7-3,TRBJ2-6,TRBD1,18,TGTGCCAGCAGCCCATTAGGGGGCGCGGCCTCTGGGGCCAACGTCCTGACTTTC,CASSPLGGAASGANVLTF
few,TRBV6-1,TRBJ2-3,TRBD2,15,TGTGCCAGCAGTGAATTCGGGGGGGCAGCAGATACGCAGTATTTT,CASSEFGGAADTQYF
few,TRBV28,TRBJ1-6,NA,16,TGTGCCAGCAGTCAACAGGGCCCCGGGAGGAATTCACCCCTCCACTTT,CASSQQGPGRNSPLHF
NA,TRBV27,TRBJ2-1,TRBD2,17,TGTGCCAGCAGCCAACGGACTAGCGGGCTCTCCTACAATGAGCAGTTCTTC,CASSQRTSGLSYNEQFF
once,TRBV9,TRBJ2-7,NA,14,TGTGCCAGCAGCGTAGCGGACAACTCATACGAGCAGTACTTC,CASSVADNSYEQYF
NA,TRBV7-3,TRBJ2-7,TRBD1,14,TGTGCCAGCAGCCCGTCCCGGGACAGTTACGAGCAGTACTTC,CASSPSRDSYEQYF
once,TRBV2,TRBJ1-1,TRBD1,15,TGTGCCAGCACCAGACTGGGACAGGGGGCGACTGAAGCTTTCTTT,CASTRLGQGATEAFF
NA,TRBV2,TRBJ2-2,TRBD1,15,TGTGCCAGCAGCCAGACAGGGACGAACACCGGGGAGCTGTTTTTT,CASSQTGTNTGELFF
NA,TRBV6-1,TRBJ2-7,NA,14,TGTGCCAGCAGTGAAAGGAACAGGGTGAACGAGCAGTACTTC,CASSERNRVNEQYF
NA,TRBV2,TRBJ1-5,NA,14,TGTGCCAGCGGAGGACGGAATAGCAATCAGCCCCAGCATTTT,CASGGRNSNQPQHF
NA,TRBV5-6,TRBJ2-3,TRBD2,15,TGTGCCAGCAGCTTGCGAGCGGGGGGCGTGGATACGCAGTATTTT,CASSLRAGGVDTQYF
once,TRBV12-3/TRBV12-4,TRBJ1-5,NA,13,TGTGCCAGCAGTTTATCGGGAAGCCAGCCCCAGCATTTT,CASSLSGSQPQHF
NA,TRBV4-2,TRBJ1-2,NA,14,TGTGCCAGCAGCCAATCCTGGCAGGAAAATGGCTACACCTTC,CASSQSWQENGYTF
NA,TRBV13,TRBJ1-2,NA,15,TGTGCCAGCAGCATAGACACGGGCGGGAACTATGGCTACACCTTC,CASSIDTGGNYGYTF